This T cell receptor (beta chain) comes out of a study of blood T cell repertoires in COVID-19. Background on the study: Some COVID-19 samples were acute and others convalescent; all came from the United States, Italy and Spain. Sources were T cells, B-cell-depleted T cells, or PBMCs; the material itself was cDNA or gDNA.

The CDR3 covers 16 residues. Germline V gene sequence: CDR1 MGHRA, CDR2 YSYEKL. V gave up 7 bases and J gave up 7 bases, with 23 bases separating them. Authors' data handling: By means of reference gene primer amplification, nucleated cell counts were estimated. Repertoires were generated with immunoSEQ multiplex PCR, while TCRdb's copy carries only in-frame clones and drops some. Clone size and V and J calls were adopted from that table, with D and trimming inferred from the DNA. This table has a few hundred thousand clones, roughly 88% appearing once. The TCR sequence derives from a woman between 50 and 59 years old with active or convalescent COVID-19. The source material was peripheral blood. The chain uses TRBV4-1 and TRBJ2-1; perhaps TRBD2 as D (6 bases). The CDR3 spells CASMGGLGLSMNEQFF. For the CDR3, the DNA is TGCGCCAGCATGGGGGGATTGGGTTTGAGTATGAATGAGCAGTTCTTC.